The following is a T cell receptor (beta chain) sequence with its context. Its antigen is as yet unknown. The source of the sample is a study of shared clonotypes between healthy human individuals. Assay used: immunoSEQ multiplex PCR; TCRdb lists only in-frame clones, some missing. The sample has under 650,000 clones, 90% to 96% seen once. The CDR3 sequence is 17 residues long. V lost 4 bases and J lost 6, with 19 bases in between. Germline V gene sequence: CDR1 LNHDA, CDR2 SQIVND (reference sequence). General study findings and limits: For naive CD4 cells, 4.5% to 6.5% of clonotypes were shared across a handful of donors. Compared with clonotypes that all four donors shared, non-shared clonotypes had lower generation probabilities. Relative to memory subsets, naive subsets generally showed larger estimated richness.

The chain recombines TRBV19 with TRBJ1-6; no definite D call. Sequenced: naive CD4+ T cells sorted from blood. Subset defined: CD45RA+ positively selected. The source of this sequence is a woman in her twenties or thirties in good health. The CDR3 DNA is TGTGCCAGTAGTACTCCGGGCTCTCTGGAGCCTAATTCACCCCTCCACTTT. It is translated as CASSTPGSLEPNSPLHF.